This T cell receptor (beta chain) was found in a study of T-cell memory formation after mild COVID-19. Study in general: TCR clusters showed largely donor specificity.

The length of the CDR3 is 16 residues. Germline values: CDR1 SGHTA, CDR2 FQGNSA. J gave up 4 bases and V 1 base, and 7 bases lay outside the gene matches. Regarding the study as a whole: Day 37-peaking second-wave clones had unconfirmed SARS-CoV-2 specificity. CD4+ contracting clones lay mainly in CM and EM, CD8+ ones in EMRA.

One entry per CDR3 protein, called by TCRdb with MiXCR from the 5' RACE reads. The sample has 430,000 or so distinct CDR3 sequences, roughly 25% seen once; the top ten hold around 12%. Only a few counts were recorded for this clonotype. Its antigen is not known. The sequence was obtained from an adult woman who had mild COVID-19 (a few samples of this study predate the infection). Cell type and time point are not known. The J gene is TRBJ2-1, the V gene TRBV7-2; 7 nucleotides agree with TRBD2. What was sequenced was PBMCs or a T cell subset sorted from them (not recorded which). The CDR3 sequence: CASSLGPSGVYNEQFF. The CDR3, as DNA: TGTGCCAGCAGCTTAGGGCCCAGCGGGGTATACAATGAGCAGTTCTTC.